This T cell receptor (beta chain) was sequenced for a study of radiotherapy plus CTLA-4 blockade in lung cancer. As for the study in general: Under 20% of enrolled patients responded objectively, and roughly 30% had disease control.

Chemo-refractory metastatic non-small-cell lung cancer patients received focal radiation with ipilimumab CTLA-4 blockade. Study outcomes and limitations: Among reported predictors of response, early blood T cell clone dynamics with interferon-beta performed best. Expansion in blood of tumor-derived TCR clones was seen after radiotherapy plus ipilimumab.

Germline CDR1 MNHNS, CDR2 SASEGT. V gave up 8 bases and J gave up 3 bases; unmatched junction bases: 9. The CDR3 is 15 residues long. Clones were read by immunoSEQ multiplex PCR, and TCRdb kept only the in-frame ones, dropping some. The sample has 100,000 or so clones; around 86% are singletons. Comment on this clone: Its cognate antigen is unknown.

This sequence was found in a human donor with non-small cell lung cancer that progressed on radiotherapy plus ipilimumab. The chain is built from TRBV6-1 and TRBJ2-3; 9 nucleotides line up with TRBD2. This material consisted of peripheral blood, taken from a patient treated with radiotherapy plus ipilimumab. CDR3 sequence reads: CASGVSGSRTDTQYF. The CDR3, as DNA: TGTGCCAGCGGGGTTAGCGGGAGTCGAACAGATACGCAGTATTTT.